What follows describes a single T cell receptor beta chain. The identical CDR3 is also encoded by other nucleotide sequences in the sample. Every one of the donors was a Caucasian adult that lived in Nashville, Tennessee. This sample is part of a study of shared clonotypes between healthy human individuals. At the level of the study: The study enrolled a couple of women and three men aged 18 to 49.

Measured with immunoSEQ multiplex PCR; TCRdb has only the in-frame clones, and not every one. This table has about 1.5 million clones, roughly 98% appearing once. This sequence was found in a man younger than 45 in good health. The sequenced sample consisted of naive CD4+ T cells sorted from blood. Subset meaning: CD45RA+ positively selected.

The CDR3 region is CASSFYETQYF. DNA of the CDR3: TGTGCCAGCAGCTTTTATGAGACCCAGTACTTC. The chain couples TRBV7-2 to TRBJ2-5; D ambiguous. CDR3 length: 11 residues. From germline, CDR1 is SGHTA and CDR2 FQGNSA. V shed 3 bases and J shed 5 bases, with 4 bases lying between them.